A selection of T cell receptor beta chains follows, all from one sample in a study of cytomegalovirus exposure and HLA in healthy donors. The repertoire was sequenced with immunoSEQ multiplex PCR; TCRdb's copy has only in-frame clones and lacks some. The table lists about 190,000 clones, 81% of them singletons. The sample was PBMCs. These receptor sequences come from a man aged 50 or older in good health and CMV-seronegative. Each CDR3 is given with its conserved first and last residue. The D gene is left open where the match is weak. Some rows have no size entry. The others give once, few or many, or a class for an expanded clone.

CDR3 DNA: TGTGCCAGCAGCTTGGGACTTAATAATTCACCCCTCCACTTT
CDR3 protein: CASSLGLNNSPLHF
D gene: -
V gene: TRBV7-2
J gene: TRBJ1-6
clone size: -

CDR3 DNA: TGTGCCAGCAGCCATGACAGGGACCCCTCCTACGAGCAGTACTTC
CDR3 protein: CASSHDRDPSYEQYF
D gene: TRBD1
V gene: TRBV9
J gene: TRBJ2-7
clone size: -

CDR3 DNA: TGTGCCAGTAGATACGGAGGAGGTGGGGATTCACCCCTCCACTTT
CDR3 protein: CASRYGGGGDSPLHF
D gene: -
V gene: TRBV19
J gene: TRBJ1-6
clone size: few

CDR3 DNA: TGTGCCAGCAGCTTCAGAGGTATCCGGGATGAAAAACTGTTTTTT
CDR3 protein: CASSFRGIRDEKLFF
D gene: -
V gene: TRBV11-2
J gene: TRBJ1-4
clone size: -

CDR3 DNA: TGTGCCAGCAGTGGACAGGGGGCTGAAGCTTTCTTT
CDR3 protein: CASSGQGAEAFF
D gene: TRBD1
V gene: TRBV2
J gene: TRBJ1-1
clone size: few

CDR3 DNA: TGCGCCAGCAGCCAGGGGAGAGGGGTAGGAGCAGATACGCAGTATTTT
CDR3 protein: CASSQGRGVGADTQYF
D gene: -
V gene: TRBV5-5
J gene: TRBJ2-3
clone size: -

CDR3 DNA: TGTGCCAGCTCACCGGGGCAAGGCACCGGGGAGCTGTTTTTT
CDR3 protein: CASSPGQGTGELFF
D gene: -
V gene: TRBV18
J gene: TRBJ2-2
clone size: -

CDR3 DNA: TGTGCCAGCAGCTTAGGGACTAGCCGGGACGAGCAGTACTTC
CDR3 protein: CASSLGTSRDEQYF
D gene: TRBD2
V gene: TRBV7-9
J gene: TRBJ2-7
clone size: -

CDR3 DNA: TGTGCCAGCTCACCGGGACAGGGAAACAATGAGCAGTTCTTC
CDR3 protein: CASSPGQGNNEQFF
D gene: TRBD1
V gene: TRBV18
J gene: TRBJ2-1
clone size: -

CDR3 DNA: TGTGCCAGTAGTATAGTAACAGGGACGGTAGATGGAGAAAAACTGTTTTTT
CDR3 protein: CASSIVTGTVDGEKLFF
D gene: -
V gene: TRBV19
J gene: TRBJ1-4
clone size: -

CDR3 DNA: TGTGCCAGCAGCTTATCCCCCGAAGAGACCCAGTACTTC
CDR3 protein: CASSLSPEETQYF
D gene: -
V gene: TRBV13
J gene: TRBJ2-5
clone size: -

CDR3 DNA: TGCAGTGCACGACAGGGCGATGGCTACACCTTC
CDR3 protein: CSARQGDGYTF
D gene: TRBD1
V gene: TRBV20-1
J gene: TRBJ1-2
clone size: -

CDR3 DNA: TGTGCCAGCAGCTGGGGACTAGCGGGGGCTAATGAGCAGTTCTTC
CDR3 protein: CASSWGLAGANEQFF
D gene: TRBD2
V gene: TRBV5-5
J gene: TRBJ2-1
clone size: once

CDR3 DNA: TGTGCCAGCAGCTTAGGCTTAGACAGGGGAGGAGATACGCAGTATTTT
CDR3 protein: CASSLGLDRGGDTQYF
D gene: TRBD1
V gene: TRBV11-3
J gene: TRBJ2-3
clone size: -

CDR3 DNA: TGTGCCAGCAGCTTATCGGGGGACACTGAAGCTTTCTTT
CDR3 protein: CASSLSGDTEAFF
D gene: -
V gene: TRBV5-5
J gene: TRBJ1-1
clone size: -

CDR3 DNA: TGTGCCAGCAGTTGGGGCCGGGGGACTGAAGCTTTCTTT
CDR3 protein: CASSWGRGTEAFF
D gene: -
V gene: TRBV27
J gene: TRBJ1-1
clone size: -

CDR3 DNA: TGTGCCACCAGCAGAGATCCCGGACAGGGGAAACCTAATGAAAAACTGTTTTTT
CDR3 protein: CATSRDPGQGKPNEKLFF
D gene: TRBD1
V gene: TRBV15
J gene: TRBJ1-4
clone size: -

CDR3 DNA: TGTGCCACCAGCAGAGAGAACTCTGGTGCTGGCTACACCTTC
CDR3 protein: CATSRENSGAGYTF
D gene: -
V gene: TRBV15
J gene: TRBJ1-2
clone size: -

CDR3 DNA: TGTGCCAGCAGCTTTTACAGGGACACTGAAGCTTTCTTT
CDR3 protein: CASSFYRDTEAFF
D gene: -
V gene: TRBV7-2
J gene: TRBJ1-1
clone size: -

CDR3 DNA: TGTGCCAGCAGCTTAACAAAACTAAACACTGAAGCTTTCTTT
CDR3 protein: CASSLTKLNTEAFF
D gene: -
V gene: TRBV7-9
J gene: TRBJ1-1
clone size: -

CDR3 DNA: TGTGCCAGCAGCCCGGCCGGACAGCCGGGAAGGTATGGCTACACCTTC
CDR3 protein: CASSPAGQPGRYGYTF
D gene: -
V gene: TRBV7-9
J gene: TRBJ1-2
clone size: -

CDR3 DNA: TGTGCCAGCTCCCAGGGGGACGAAGAGACCCAGTACTTC
CDR3 protein: CASSQGDEETQYF
D gene: TRBD1
V gene: TRBV18
J gene: TRBJ2-5
clone size: -

CDR3 DNA: TGCGCCAGCAGCTTGGTAATAGCAACTGAAGCTTTCTTT
CDR3 protein: CASSLVIATEAFF
D gene: -
V gene: TRBV5-1
J gene: TRBJ1-1
clone size: -

CDR3 DNA: TGTGCCAGCAGCGTCTCCGCAGATACGCAGTATTTT
CDR3 protein: CASSVSADTQYF
D gene: -
V gene: TRBV9
J gene: TRBJ2-3
clone size: -

CDR3 DNA: TGCGCCAGCAGCTCTTATGACAGGGGGCTCACAGATACGCAGTATTTT
CDR3 protein: CASSSYDRGLTDTQYF
D gene: TRBD1
V gene: TRBV5-1
J gene: TRBJ2-3
clone size: few

CDR3 DNA: TGTGCCAGCAGTTCCTCTCAGGGGGGCGAGCAGTACTTC
CDR3 protein: CASSSSQGGEQYF
D gene: -
V gene: TRBV7-3
J gene: TRBJ2-7
clone size: -

CDR3 DNA: TGTGCCAGCAGCCCTGGACACCGAGCCAGCTACACCTTC
CDR3 protein: CASSPGHRASYTF
D gene: -
V gene: TRBV9
J gene: TRBJ1-2
clone size: -

CDR3 DNA: TGTGCCAGCAGTTACTTGAGTTCACCCCTCCACTTT
CDR3 protein: CASSYLSSPLHF
D gene: -
V gene: TRBV6-6
J gene: TRBJ1-6
clone size: -

CDR3 DNA: TGTGCCAGCAGCTTCGAGGGGGTAGGTGGCTACACCTTC
CDR3 protein: CASSFEGVGGYTF
D gene: -
V gene: TRBV5-4
J gene: TRBJ1-2
clone size: -